Listed here are 16 T cell receptor beta chains from one sample, sequenced in a study of radiotherapy plus CTLA-4 blockade in lung cancer. Sequencing was performed with immunoSEQ multiplex PCR; in TCRdb, only in-frame clones are kept and a portion is missing. Of approximately 50,000 clones in the sample, approximately 86% are singletons; the top ten hold about 17%. The specimen comprised peripheral blood, sampled from a patient treated with radiotherapy plus ipilimumab. Receptor source: a human donor with non-small cell lung cancer that progressed on radiotherapy plus ipilimumab. Some clones in this sample may be carry-over from other donors' samples.

V is TRBV2 and J is TRBJ2-7, with 7 bases that match TRBD1. The germline CDR1 and CDR2 sequences are SNHLY and FYNNEI. The CDR3 contains 13 residues. J was trimmed by 0 bases and V by 7 bases; bases with no gene match: 3. The CDR3, as DNA: TGTGCCAGCATCCGGGACAGCTCCTACGAGCAGTACTTC. This codes for CASIRDSSYEQYF. The full variable domain, its missing parts supplied by reference TRBV2 and TRBJ2-7, is EPEVTQTPSHQVTQMGQEVILRCVPISNHLYFYWYRQILGQKVEFLVSFYNNEISEKSEIFDDQFSVERPDGSNFTLKIRSTKLEDSAMYFCASIRDSSYEQYFGPGTRLTVT.

The chain links TRBV7-9 to TRBJ2-1; 12 positions agree with TRBD2. The trim removed 5 bases at V and 8 bases at J, leaving 7 bases unmatched. This CDR3 has 15 residues. CDR1 and CDR2 from the germline V gene are SEHNR and FQNEAQ (reference sequence). The DNA of the CDR3 is TGTGCCAGCAGCCCCCTAGCGGGAGGGCCTCATGAGCAGTTCTTC. It translates to CASSPLAGGPHEQFF.

The gene calls are TRBV9 and TRBJ2-7, with D maybe TRBD1 (6 bases). From germline, CDR1 is SGDLS and CDR2 YYNGEE. The CDR3 spans 14 residues. Trimming left V 4 bases short and J 3 bases short, with 14 bases between. Written as DNA, the CDR3 is TGTGCCAGCAGCCCACGACCGGACAGCTACGAGCAGTACTTC. Amino acids: CASSPRPDSYEQYF.

The J gene is TRBJ1-1, the V gene TRBV5-6, with D perhaps matching TRBD1 (6 bases). The CDR3 consists of 14 residues. Germline V gene data show CDR1 as SGHDT and CDR2 as YYEEEE. Deletions cut 4 bases from V and 0 bases from J, with 10 bases between. Written as DNA, the CDR3 is TGTGCCAGCAGCCTGTCAGGGGTGAACACTGAAGCTTTCTTT. Translation: CASSLSGVNTEAFF.

The rearrangement joins TRBV27 to TRBJ2-3; 7 bases match TRBD2. This CDR3 has 12 amino acids. The germline V gene encodes CDR1 MNHEY and CDR2 SMNVEV (reference sequence). V dropped 10 bases and J dropped 6; count of bases not matched to a gene: 7. The DNA of the CDR3 is TGTGCCATCGCGGGGGAGGGGGATACGCAGTATTTT. It translates to CAIAGEGDTQYF.

This clone was counted once. The V and J genes are TRBV7-3 and TRBJ2-1; 8 nucleotides match TRBD2. V trimming: 1 base; J trimming: 7 bases; junction bases outside the gene matches: 6. Germline V CDR1 and CDR2: SGHTA, FQGTGA. CDR3 size: 15 residues. Here the CDR3 DNA reads TGTGCCAGCAGCTTAATCGGGGGGGCTAGGAATGAGCAGTTCTTC. Its translation: CASSLIGGARNEQFF.

This clone was seen once. The junction differs from germline at one of its ends, possibly a read error. The chain couples TRBV29-1 to TRBJ2-7; 9 nucleotides line up with TRBD1. Germline V CDR1 and CDR2: SQVTM, ANQGSEA. The length of the CDR3 is 12 residues. The CDR3 region is CSVEGQGMKPYF. The DNA of the CDR3 is TGCAGCGTCGAAGGACAGGGGATGAAGCCGTACTTC.

V and J are TRBV30 and TRBJ2-1; 7 bases fit TRBD2. Germline trimming cut 2 bases from V and 8 bases from J; bases unmatched to any gene: 9. The CDR3 contains 14 residues. Germline CDR1 GTSNPN, CDR2 SVGIG (reference sequence). CDR3 nucleotide sequence: TGTGCCTGGAGTAGGGAGGGGAAAATGGATGAGCAGTTCTTC. Protein: CAWSREGKMDEQFF.

The chain couples TRBV5-1 to TRBJ1-4, with D maybe TRBD1 (5 bases). The CDR3 is 14 amino acids. Germline CDR1 SGHRS, CDR2 YFSETQ. Trimming stripped 0 bases from V and 7 bases from J, with 10 bases between. The CDR3 DNA is TGCGCCAGCAGCTTGGGGGGCGCATTTGAAAAACTGTTTTTT. Translated: CASSLGGAFEKLFF.

This clone was recorded only once. The rearrangement links TRBV27 to TRBJ1-1; D gene unclear. The CDR3 sequence is 18 residues long. In germline, CDR1 is MNHEY, CDR2 SMNVEV (reference sequence). Deletions cut 2 bases from V and 1 base from J, with 20 bases between. The CDR3, as DNA: TGTGCCAGCAGTTTAAGGTGGAGGGAAGGACTGAAGAACACTGAAGCTTTCTTT. It yields the protein CASSLRWREGLKNTEAFF.

The CDR3 region has the DNA TGTGCCAGCAGCCGTTCAGCGGCGAGCTCCTACGAGCAGTACTTC. Translated, it gives CASSRSAASSYEQYF. The chain recombines TRBV7-2 with TRBJ2-7, with D possibly matching TRBD2 (5 bases). Germline V CDR1 and CDR2: SGHTA, FQGNSA. V was pared by 5 bases and J by 0 bases, with 14 bases between. The CDR3 totals 15 residues.

In this sample, this clone turned up once. J is TRBJ2-2 and V is TRBV19; D possibly corresponds to TRBD1 (6 bases). CDR3 length equals 16 residues. Looked up from germline, CDR1 is LNHDA and CDR2 is SQIVND (reference sequence). Trimming stripped 3 bases from V and 5 bases from J, with 16 bases between. In DNA, the CDR3 is TGTGCCAGTAGTATTAGGGTCGTCAGGGGTACCGGGGAGCTGTTTTTT. Amino acid sequence: CASSIRVVRGTGELFF.

The J gene is TRBJ2-7, the V gene TRBV6-6, with D tentatively TRBD1 (6 bases). The CDR3 is 16 amino acids. V lost 4 bases, J lost 1 base, and 17 bases lay in between. Germline V CDR1 and CDR2: MNHNY, SVGAGI (reference sequence). The CDR3 nucleotides read TGTGCCAGCAGTTCGCTGCCGGGACACCTTTCCTACGAGCAGTACTTC. Translation: CASSSLPGHLSYEQYF.

This rearrangement joins TRBV6-6 to TRBJ1-2; the match to TRBD1 covers 9 bases. The germline gives CDR1 MNHNY, CDR2 SVGAGI (reference sequence). This CDR3 has 14 residues. After removal of 6 bases from V and 4 bases from J, the junction contained 6 bases not matched to a gene. The CDR3 nucleotides are TGTGCCAGCAGAGCCGGGACAGGGATCTATGGCTACACCTTC. Translation gives CASRAGTGIYGYTF.

J is TRBJ2-5 and V is TRBV10-2; tentatively, D is TRBD2 (6 bases). This CDR3 has 12 amino acids. The V and J ends lost 4 bases and 5 bases respectively, with 8 bases between them. Germline CDR1 is WSHSY and CDR2 is SAAADI. CDR3 bases: TGCGCCAGCAGTGGCGGGGCCGAGACCCAGTACTTC. This translates into CASSGGAETQYF.

A remark on this clone: Different DNA sequences within this sample yield the same CDR3. The chain employs TRBV30 and TRBJ1-1; 9 bases fit TRBD1. Trimming cost V 4 bases and J 4 bases; bases outside gene matches: 7. This CDR3 region has 14 residues. Germline V gene sequence: CDR1 GTSNPN, CDR2 SVGIG (reference sequence). CDR3 DNA sequence: TGTGCCTGGAACCCGGGACAGGGTAGCACTGAAGCTTTCTTT. Protein: CAWNPGQGSTEAFF.